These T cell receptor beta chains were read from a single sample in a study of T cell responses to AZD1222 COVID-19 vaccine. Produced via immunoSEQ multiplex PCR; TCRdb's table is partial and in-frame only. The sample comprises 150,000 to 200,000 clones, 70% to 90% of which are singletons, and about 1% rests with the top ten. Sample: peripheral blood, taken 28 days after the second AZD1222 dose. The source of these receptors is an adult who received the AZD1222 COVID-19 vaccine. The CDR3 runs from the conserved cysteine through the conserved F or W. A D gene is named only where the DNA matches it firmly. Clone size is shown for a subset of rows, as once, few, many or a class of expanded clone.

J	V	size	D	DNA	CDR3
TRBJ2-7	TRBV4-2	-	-	TGTGCCAGCAGCCCCCGCCGCGGGGTCGAGCAGTACTTC	CASSPRRGVEQYF
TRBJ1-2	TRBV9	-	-	TGTGCCAGCAGCGTAGGGGGAGATTACTATGGCTACACCTTC	CASSVGGDYYGYTF
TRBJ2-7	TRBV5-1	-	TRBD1	TGCGCCAGCAGCTTTACAGGGGATTCCTACGAGCAGTACTTC	CASSFTGDSYEQYF
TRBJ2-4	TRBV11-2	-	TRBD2	TGTGCCAGCAGCCCCCCAAGGACTAGCGGGGAGGTGGCCAAAAACATTCAGTACTTC	CASSPPRTSGEVAKNIQYF
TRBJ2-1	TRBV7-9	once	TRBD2	TGTGCCAGCAGCCCCTCACTGGTTTCTAGCGGATCCTACAATGAGCAGTTCTTC	CASSPSLVSSGSYNEQFF
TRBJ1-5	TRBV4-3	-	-	TGCGCCAGCAGCCAAGATCTGTCAGGGAGTAGTAGGCATTTT	CASSQDLSGSSRHF
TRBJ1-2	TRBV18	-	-	TGTGCCAGCTCACCACCGGGGCGGGATGGCTACACCTTC	CASSPPGRDGYTF
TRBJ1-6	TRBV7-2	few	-	TGTGCCAGCAGCTTTTCAGGGGCATATTCACCCCTCCACTTT	CASSFSGAYSPLHF
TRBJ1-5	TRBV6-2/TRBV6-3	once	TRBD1	TGTGCCAGCAGTTACCGCGGGACAGGCTATCAGCCCCAGCATTTT	CASSYRGTGYQPQHF
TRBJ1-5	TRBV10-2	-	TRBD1	TGCGCCAGCAATCGGGACAGTGGCAATCAGCCCCAGCATTTT	CASNRDSGNQPQHF
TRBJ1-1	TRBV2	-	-	TGTGCCAGCACGAACCAGGGGTCGGACACTGAAGCTTTCTTT	CASTNQGSDTEAFF
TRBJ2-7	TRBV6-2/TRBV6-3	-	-	TGTGCCAGCAGTTACTCTGGGTTAGTCCTGGAGTACTTC	CASSYSGLVLEYF
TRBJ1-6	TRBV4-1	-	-	TGCGCCAGCAGCCAAGACAGGGAGAGTAGTTCACCCCTCCACTTT	CASSQDRESSSPLHF
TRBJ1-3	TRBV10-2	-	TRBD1	TGCGCCAGCAGTTTGGGACAGGGGAATGGAAACACCATATATTTT	CASSLGQGNGNTIYF
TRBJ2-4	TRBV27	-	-	TGTGCCAGCAGTTTATTTTCGGTAGGGACCAAAAACATTCAGTACTTC	CASSLFSVGTKNIQYF
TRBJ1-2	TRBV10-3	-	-	TGTGCCCCCCCGGAATATGGCTACACCTTC	CAPPEYGYTF
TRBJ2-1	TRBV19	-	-	TGTGCCAGTTCCGATGGAGCCCCGAGGAATGAGCAGTTCTTC	CASSDGAPRNEQFF
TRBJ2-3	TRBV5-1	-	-	TGCGCCAGCAGCCAGGGGGATACGCAGTATTTT	CASSQGDTQYF